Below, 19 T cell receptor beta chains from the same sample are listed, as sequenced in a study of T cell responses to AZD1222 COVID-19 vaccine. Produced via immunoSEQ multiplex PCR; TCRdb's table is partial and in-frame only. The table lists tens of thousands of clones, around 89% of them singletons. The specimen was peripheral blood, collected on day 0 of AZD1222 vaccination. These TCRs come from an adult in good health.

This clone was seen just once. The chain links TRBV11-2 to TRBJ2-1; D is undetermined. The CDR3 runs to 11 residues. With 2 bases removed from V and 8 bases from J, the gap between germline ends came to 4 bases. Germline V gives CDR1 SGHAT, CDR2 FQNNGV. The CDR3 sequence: CASSLIYEQFF. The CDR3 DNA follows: TGTGCCAGCAGCTTAATCTATGAGCAGTTCTTC.

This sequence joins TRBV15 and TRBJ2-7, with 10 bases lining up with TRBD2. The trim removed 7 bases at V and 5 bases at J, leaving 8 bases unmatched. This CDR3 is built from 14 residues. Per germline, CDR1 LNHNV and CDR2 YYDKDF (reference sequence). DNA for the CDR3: TGTGCCACCACCCTAGCGGGAGTAACCGACGAGCAGTACTTC. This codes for CATTLAGVTDEQYF.

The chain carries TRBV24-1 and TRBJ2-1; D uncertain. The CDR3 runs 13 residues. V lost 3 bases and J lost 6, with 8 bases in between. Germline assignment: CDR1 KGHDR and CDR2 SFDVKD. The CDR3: CATSDRTFNEQFF. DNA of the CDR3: TGTGCCACCAGTGATCGGACGTTCAATGAGCAGTTCTTC.

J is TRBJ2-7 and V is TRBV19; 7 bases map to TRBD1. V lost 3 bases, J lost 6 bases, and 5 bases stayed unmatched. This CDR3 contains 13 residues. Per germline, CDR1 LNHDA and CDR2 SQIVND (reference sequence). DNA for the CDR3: TGTGCCAGTAGTATTCGCAACAGGGGCGAGCAGTACTTC. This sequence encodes CASSIRNRGEQYF.

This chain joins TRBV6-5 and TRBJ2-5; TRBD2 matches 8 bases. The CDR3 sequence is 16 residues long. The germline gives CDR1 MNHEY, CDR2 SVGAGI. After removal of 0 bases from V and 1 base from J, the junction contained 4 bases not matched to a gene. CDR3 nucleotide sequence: TGTGCCAGCAGTTACTCGGTTAGCGGGGTCCAAGAGACCCAGTACTTC. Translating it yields CASSYSVSGVQETQYF.

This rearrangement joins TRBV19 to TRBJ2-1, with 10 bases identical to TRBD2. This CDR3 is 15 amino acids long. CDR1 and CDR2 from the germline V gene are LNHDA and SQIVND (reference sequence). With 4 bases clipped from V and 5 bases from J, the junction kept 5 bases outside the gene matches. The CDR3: CASSKLAGFNNEQFF. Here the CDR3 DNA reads TGTGCCAGTAGTAAACTAGCGGGATTTAACAATGAGCAGTTCTTC.

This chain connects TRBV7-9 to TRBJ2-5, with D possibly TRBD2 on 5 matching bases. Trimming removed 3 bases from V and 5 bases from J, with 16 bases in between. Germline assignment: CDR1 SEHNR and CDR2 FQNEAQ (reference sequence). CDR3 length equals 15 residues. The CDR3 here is CASSFIRPEEETQYF. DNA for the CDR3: TGTGCCAGCAGCTTCATACGTCCGGAGGAGGAGACCCAGTACTTC.

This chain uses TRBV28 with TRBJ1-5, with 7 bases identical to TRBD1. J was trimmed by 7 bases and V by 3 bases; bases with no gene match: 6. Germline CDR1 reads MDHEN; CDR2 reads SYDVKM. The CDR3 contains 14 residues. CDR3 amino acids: CASSLEGAGQPQHF. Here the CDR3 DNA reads TGTGCCAGCAGTTTGGAGGGGGCTGGACAGCCCCAGCATTTT.

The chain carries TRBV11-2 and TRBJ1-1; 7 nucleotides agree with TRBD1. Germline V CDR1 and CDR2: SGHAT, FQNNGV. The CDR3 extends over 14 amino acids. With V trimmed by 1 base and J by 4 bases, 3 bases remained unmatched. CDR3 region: CASSLGQGVTEAFF. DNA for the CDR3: TGTGCCAGCAGCTTAGGACAGGGAGTCACTGAAGCTTTCTTT.

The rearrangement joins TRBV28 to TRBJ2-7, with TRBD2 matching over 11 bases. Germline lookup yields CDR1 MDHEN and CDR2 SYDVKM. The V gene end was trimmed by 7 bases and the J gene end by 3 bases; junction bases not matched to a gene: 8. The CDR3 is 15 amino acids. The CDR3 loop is CASTPLAGGYYEQYF. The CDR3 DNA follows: TGTGCCAGCACCCCCTTAGCGGGAGGGTACTACGAGCAGTACTTC.

The CDR3 sequence: CASSYRLAGLDTQYF. CDR3 nucleotides: TGTGCCAGCAGTTATCGGCTAGCGGGACTAGATACGCAGTATTTT. The rearrangement joins TRBV6-5 to TRBJ2-3; the match to TRBD2 covers 9 bases. The germline gives CDR1 MNHEY, CDR2 SVGAGI. Unmatched junction bases numbered 6, after V lost 3 bases and J lost 5 bases. This CDR3 spans 15 amino acids.

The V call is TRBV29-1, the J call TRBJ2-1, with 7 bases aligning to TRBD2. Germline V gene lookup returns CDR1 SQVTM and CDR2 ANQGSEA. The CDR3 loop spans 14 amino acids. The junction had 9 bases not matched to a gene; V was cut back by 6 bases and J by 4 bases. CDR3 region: CSVVSGTGYNEQFF. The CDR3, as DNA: TGCAGCGTAGTGAGCGGGACCGGGTACAATGAGCAGTTCTTC.

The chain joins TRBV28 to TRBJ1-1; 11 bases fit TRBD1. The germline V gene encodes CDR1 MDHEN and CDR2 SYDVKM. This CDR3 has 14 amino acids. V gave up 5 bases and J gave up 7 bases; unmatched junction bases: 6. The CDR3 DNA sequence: TGTGCCAGCAGTGGGACAGGGGGAGGGAATGAAGCTTTCTTT. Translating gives CASSGTGGGNEAFF.

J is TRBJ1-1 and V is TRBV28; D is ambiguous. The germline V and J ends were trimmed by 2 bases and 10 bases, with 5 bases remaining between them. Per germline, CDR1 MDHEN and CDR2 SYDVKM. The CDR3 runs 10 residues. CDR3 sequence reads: CASSLEGAFF. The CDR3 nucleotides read TGTGCCAGCAGTTTAGAGGGAGCTTTCTTT.

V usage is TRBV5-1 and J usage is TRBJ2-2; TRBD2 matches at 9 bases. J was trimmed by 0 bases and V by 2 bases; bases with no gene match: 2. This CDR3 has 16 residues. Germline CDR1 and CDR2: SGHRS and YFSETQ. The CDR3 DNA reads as TGCGCCAGCAGCTTCCTAGCGGGAACGAACACCGGGGAGCTGTTTTTT. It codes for CASSFLAGTNTGELFF.

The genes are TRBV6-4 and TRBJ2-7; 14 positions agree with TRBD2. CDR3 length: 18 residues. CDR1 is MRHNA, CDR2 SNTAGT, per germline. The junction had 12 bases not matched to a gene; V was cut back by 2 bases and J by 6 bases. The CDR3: CASSDNPTSGRAFSEQYF. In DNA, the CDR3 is TGTGCCAGCAGTGACAACCCGACTAGCGGGAGGGCCTTCTCCGAGCAGTACTTC.

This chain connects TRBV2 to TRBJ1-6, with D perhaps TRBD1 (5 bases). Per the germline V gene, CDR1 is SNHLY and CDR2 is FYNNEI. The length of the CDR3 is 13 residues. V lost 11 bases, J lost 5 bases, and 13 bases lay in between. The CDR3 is CAASGTDNSPLHF. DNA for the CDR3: TGTGCCGCCTCCGGGACGGATAATTCACCCCTCCACTTT.

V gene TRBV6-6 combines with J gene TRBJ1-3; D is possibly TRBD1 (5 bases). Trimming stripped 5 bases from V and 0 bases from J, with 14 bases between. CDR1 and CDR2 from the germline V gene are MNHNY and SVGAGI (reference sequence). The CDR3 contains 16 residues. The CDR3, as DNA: TGTGCCAGCAGTGGAACTGGGACCACCTCTGGAAACACCATATATTTT. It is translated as CASSGTGTTSGNTIYF.

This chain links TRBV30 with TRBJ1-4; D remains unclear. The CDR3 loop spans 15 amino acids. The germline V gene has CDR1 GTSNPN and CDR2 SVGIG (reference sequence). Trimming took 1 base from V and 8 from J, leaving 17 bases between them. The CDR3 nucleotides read TGTGCCTGGAGTGGGAAGGGAGGCGGTGCCGAAAAACTGTTTTTT. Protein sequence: CAWSGKGGGAEKLFF.